These 27 T cell receptor beta chains were all obtained from the same sample, sequenced in a study of cytomegalovirus exposure and HLA in healthy donors. The primer mix had 60 Vbeta and 13 Jbeta primers. Clones were sequenced by immunoSEQ multiplex PCR, and TCRdb holds only the in-frame ones, with some missing. The data show 120,000 to 150,000 clones, with roughly 82% seen just once and roughly 3.5% held by the top ten. Sequencing was performed on PBMCs. The receptors were sampled from a male donor in good health and CMV-seronegative.

This chain links TRBV19 with TRBJ2-1, with TRBD2 matching 7 bases. Germline-derived CDR1 and CDR2 are LNHDA and SQIVND (reference sequence). The trim removed 6 bases at V and 7 bases at J, leaving 12 bases unmatched. The CDR3 runs to 15 residues. CDR3 residues: CASSTGEGVRNEQFF. Here the CDR3 DNA reads TGTGCCAGTAGCACCGGGGAGGGTGTCAGGAATGAGCAGTTCTTC.

This clone was found a few times. The chain employs TRBV9 and TRBJ1-4; 10 bases are shared with TRBD1. This CDR3 is 17 amino acids long. The germline CDR1 and CDR2 sequences are SGDLS and YYNGEE. V lost 4 bases and J lost 0; bases outside the gene matches: 6. In nucleotides, the CDR3 is TGTGCCAGCAGCCCGACAGGGGGCGAAACAACTAATGAAAAACTGTTTTTT. This sequence encodes CASSPTGGETTNEKLFF.

The chain combines TRBV19 with TRBJ2-1, with TRBD2 matching 12 bases. Germline V gene data show CDR1 as LNHDA and CDR2 as SQIVND (reference sequence). After removal of 5 bases from V and 6 bases from J, the junction contained 14 bases not matched to a gene. The CDR3 loop spans 18 amino acids. The CDR3 DNA is TGTGCCAGTAGTTCCATGACTAGCGGGAGCTACCGGGGCAATGAGCAGTTCTTC. It yields the protein CASSSMTSGSYRGNEQFF.

This sequence joins TRBV4-2 and TRBJ2-1; a weak D match, TRBD2 (6 bases). The CDR3 extends over 16 amino acids. The V gene's germline CDR1 is LGHNA and CDR2 YNFKEQ. Trimming removed 0 bases at V and 4 bases at J, with 13 bases between. DNA of the CDR3: TGTGCCAGCAGCCAAGATTCCGGGCTAGCGTACAATGAGCAGTTCTTC. Amino acids: CASSQDSGLAYNEQFF.

The V and J genes are TRBV7-3 and TRBJ2-4, with 10 bases lining up with TRBD1. The V gene's germline CDR1 is SGHTA and CDR2 FQGTGA. V dropped 4 bases and J dropped 0; count of bases not matched to a gene: 9. The CDR3 spans 18 residues. This chain's CDR3 is CASSYRTGGHIAKNIQYF. CDR3 sequence (DNA): TGTGCCAGCAGCTATCGGACAGGGGGGCACATAGCCAAAAACATTCAGTACTTC.

This clone was detected only a few times. The chain carries TRBV7-2 and TRBJ2-3, with a weak D call TRBD1 (8 bases). This CDR3 has 17 amino acids. Germline CDR1 and CDR2: SGHTA and FQGNSA. The V and J ends lost 4 bases and 3 bases respectively, with 20 bases between them. CDR3: CASSSRTGRGKTDTQYF. The CDR3 DNA sequence: TGTGCCAGCAGCTCCCGGACAGGGAGGGGGAAAACAGATACGCAGTATTTT. The complete variable domain, with remaining parts taken from reference TRBV7-2 and TRBJ2-3, reads GAGVSQSPSNKVTEKGKDVELRCDPISGHTALYWYRQSLGQGLEFLIYFQGNSAPDKSGLPSDRFSAERTGGSVSTLTIQRTQQEDSAVYLCASSSRTGRGKTDTQYFGPGTRLTVL.

The rearrangement uses TRBV9 and TRBJ2-2; TRBD1 agrees at 11 bases. V lost 3 bases and J lost 4; bases outside the gene matches: 8. Germline values: CDR1 SGDLS, CDR2 YYNGEE. CDR3 length equals 17 residues. The CDR3 nucleotides read TGTGCCAGCAGCGCCTCGGGACAGGGGGGATTCACCGGGGAGCTGTTTTTT. It translates to CASSASGQGGFTGELFF.

The DNA for the CDR3 is TGTGCCAGCAGCTCCGGACTAGCGGGAGGGCTACACAATGAGCAGTTCTTC. Protein: CASSSGLAGGLHNEQFF. This chain joins TRBV7-8 and TRBJ2-1; 15 nucleotides line up with TRBD2. Germline V gives CDR1 SGHVS, CDR2 FQNEAQ. The J segment lost 5 bases and the V segment lost 4 bases, leaving 6 bases of the junction unmatched. The length of the CDR3 is 17 residues.

The chain recombines TRBV7-9 with TRBJ2-4; D not resolved. CDR1 and CDR2 from the germline V gene are SEHNR and FQNEAQ (reference sequence). Trimming left V 2 bases short and J 3 bases short, with 11 bases between. This CDR3 has 15 residues. CDR3 amino acids: CASSLSPGNKNIQYF. CDR3 DNA: TGTGCCAGCAGCTTATCCCCCGGTAACAAAAACATTCAGTACTTC.

The rearrangement joins TRBV29-1 to TRBJ2-7; 10 bases map to TRBD2. V lost 5 bases, J lost 4 bases, and 5 bases stayed unmatched. The CDR3 covers 13 residues. Germline-derived CDR1 and CDR2 are SQVTM and ANQGSEA. CDR3 amino acids: CSVISGRPYEQYF. Written as DNA, the CDR3 is TGCAGCGTTATTAGCGGGAGGCCTTACGAGCAGTACTTC.

The CDR3 loop is CATSIPTSGPYNEQFF. DNA of the CDR3: TGTGCCACCAGCATACCGACTAGCGGGCCCTACAATGAGCAGTTCTTC. J is TRBJ2-1 and V is TRBV15; 10 bases are a match to TRBD2. The V gene's germline CDR1 is LNHNV and CDR2 YYDKDF (reference sequence). Trimming took 4 bases from V and 2 from J; bases not matched to a gene: 5. The CDR3 covers 16 residues.

The rearrangement links TRBV18 to TRBJ1-2; D remains unclear. With 3 bases removed from V and 4 bases from J, the gap between germline ends came to 15 bases. Germline lookup yields CDR1 KGHSH and CDR2 LQKENI. There are 15 residues in the CDR3. The CDR3 loop reads CASSPARAGLYGYTF. In DNA form, the CDR3 reads TGTGCCAGCTCACCCGCGCGGGCTGGGCTCTATGGCTACACCTTC.

The V gene is TRBV5-1, the J gene TRBJ2-1; D not certain. Germline CDR1 and CDR2: SGHRS and YFSETQ. CDR3 size: 14 residues. Trimming took off 4 bases at V and 6 bases at J, with 14 bases between the two ends. The CDR3: CASSEVHTTNEQFF. The CDR3, as DNA: TGCGCCAGCAGCGAGGTTCACACAACCAATGAGCAGTTCTTC.

In regard to this clone: At one end, the junction sequence differs from germline, possibly due to a read error. The genes are TRBV7-9 and TRBJ1-5; tentative D call: TRBD1 (5 bases). CDR1 and CDR2 from the germline V gene are SEHNR and FQNEAQ (reference sequence). This CDR3 spans 12 amino acids. As DNA, the CDR3 is TGTTCCAGCAGCCAAACAGGTCAGCCCCAGCATTTT. This sequence encodes CSSSQTGQPQHF.

This chain joins TRBV5-1 and TRBJ1-3, with a tentative D call TRBD1 (5 bases). The CDR3 consists of 16 residues. The ends were cut back, 0 bases at V and 0 bases at J, with 10 bases in the middle. Germline values: CDR1 SGHRS, CDR2 YFSETQ. The CDR3 region has the DNA TGCGCCAGCAGCTTGGACACAGGCTCCTCTGGAAACACCATATATTTT. This translates into CASSLDTGSSGNTIYF.

The chain uses TRBV30 and TRBJ1-2; the D is unclear. The V gene lost 6 bases and the J gene lost 4 bases, with 6 bases spanning the gap. Germline V gives CDR1 GTSNPN, CDR2 SVGIG (reference sequence). The CDR3 contains 10 residues. The CDR3 sequence: CACRVYGYTF. CDR3 nucleotides: TGTGCCTGTCGGGTCTATGGCTACACCTTC.

V and J are TRBV9 and TRBJ1-1, with TRBD1 matching over 10 bases. V shed 0 bases and J 11 bases; nucleotides not matched to a gene: 10. The germline V gene encodes CDR1 SGDLS and CDR2 YYNGEE. The CDR3 spans 15 residues. The CDR3 nucleotides read TGTGCCAGCAGCGTAGTCGACAGGGGGCCGGAGGTGGCTTTCTTT. Protein product: CASSVVDRGPEVAFF.

The V gene is TRBV13, the J gene TRBJ2-1, with 8 bases aligning to TRBD2. Per the germline V gene, CDR1 is PRHDT and CDR2 is FYEKMQ (reference sequence). The CDR3 sequence is 16 residues long. V shed 6 bases, J shed 0 bases, and the junction held 7 bases outside the gene matches. CDR3 DNA: TGTGCCAGCAGACCGATTAGCGGGATCTCCTACAATGAGCAGTTCTTC. The encoded protein is CASRPISGISYNEQFF.

CDR3 DNA: TGTGCCAGCAGCTTAGATCGGAGGGTTGGCAGCCCCACCTTC. The encoded protein is CASSLDRRVGSPTF. V is TRBV7-3 and J is TRBJ1-2; no definite D call. V lost 2 bases and J 13 bases, leaving 20 bases between the germline ends. Germline-derived CDR1 and CDR2 are SGHTA and FQGTGA. The CDR3 runs 14 residues.

This chain uses TRBV4-1 with TRBJ1-1, with D unresolved. The CDR3 has 15 residues. Trimming cost V 3 bases and J 2 bases, with 13 bases left between them. Germline V gene lookup returns CDR1 MGHRA and CDR2 YSYEKL. The CDR3 DNA reads as TGCGCCAGCAGCCAGTTCGGGGTGGTTAACACTGAAGCTTTCTTT. It codes for CASSQFGVVNTEAFF.

This chain links TRBV12-5 with TRBJ2-2; a weak D match, TRBD2 (6 bases). The CDR3 contains 15 residues. V was shortened by 1 base and J by 0 bases, with 6 bases between the two germline ends. The germline gives CDR1 LGHNT, CDR2 FRNRAP. Written as DNA, the CDR3 is TGTGCTAGTGGTTTGGCGGGGGCGAACACCGGGGAGCTGTTTTTT. Translating it yields CASGLAGANTGELFF.

The DNA of the CDR3 is TGCAGCGTTGTTCTAGGGACTAGCAAGTACGAGCAGTACTTC. Translating it yields CSVVLGTSKYEQYF. V and J are TRBV29-1 and TRBJ2-7; TRBD2 matches at 9 bases. Germline CDR1 SQVTM, CDR2 ANQGSEA. The junction had 8 bases not matched to a gene; V was cut back by 4 bases and J by 4 bases. The CDR3 covers 14 residues.

This clone was counted only a few times. The J gene is TRBJ2-2, the V gene TRBV7-3, with 9 bases identical to TRBD2. V shed 1 base and J 4 bases; nucleotides not matched to a gene: 4. The CDR3 loop spans 16 amino acids. Germline-derived CDR1 and CDR2 are SGHTA and FQGTGA. The CDR3 sequence: CASSLIAGAGTGELFF. The CDR3 region has the DNA TGTGCCAGCAGCTTAATAGCGGGAGCCGGCACCGGGGAGCTGTTTTTT. Based on the CDR3 plus reference TRBV7-3 and TRBJ2-2, the full variable domain is GAGVSQTPSNKVTEKGKYVELRCDPISGHTALYWYRQSLGQGPEFLIYFQGTGAADDSGLPNDRFFAVRPEGSVSTLKIQRTERGDSAVYLCASSLIAGAGTGELFFGEGSRLTVL.

The CDR3 sequence: CASSQFTPSPYNEQFF. In nucleotides, the CDR3 is TGCGCCAGCAGCCAGTTTACCCCAAGCCCCTACAATGAGCAGTTCTTC. This chain connects TRBV4-1 to TRBJ2-1; D ambiguous. The V gene's germline CDR1 is MGHRA and CDR2 YSYEKL. V was cut by 3 bases and J by 2 bases, with 14 bases left in between. This CDR3 has 16 residues.

The chain recombines TRBV14 with TRBJ2-7; weak D call: TRBD1 (6 bases). V gave up 4 bases and J gave up 2 bases, with 18 bases separating them. Per the germline V gene, CDR1 is SGHDN and CDR2 is FVKESK. This CDR3 has 16 residues. This chain's CDR3 is CASSRSQGKRPYEQYF. CDR3 in DNA: TGTGCCAGCAGCCGATCACAGGGCAAGCGGCCCTACGAGCAGTACTTC.

The rearrangement uses TRBV29-1 and TRBJ2-1, with a tentative D call TRBD1 (5 bases). This CDR3 is 14 amino acids long. Germline lookup yields CDR1 SQVTM and CDR2 ANQGSEA. Trimming shortened V by 3 bases and J by 5 bases, and 14 bases separated the two germline ends. The chain's CDR3 is CSVETRQSNNEQFF. The CDR3, as DNA: TGCAGCGTTGAGACACGACAGAGTAACAATGAGCAGTTCTTC.

CDR3 region: CAISDPGTSGGLYEQYF. CDR3 nucleotides: TGTGCCATCAGTGATCCTGGGACTAGCGGGGGGCTCTACGAGCAGTACTTC. The chain joins TRBV10-3 to TRBJ2-7; 15 nucleotides match TRBD2. V trimming: 3 bases; J trimming: 3 bases; junction bases outside the gene matches: 6. This CDR3 is 17 amino acids long. Germline CDR1 and CDR2: ENHRY and SYGVKD.